Presented here are 25 T cell receptor beta chains from one specimen sequenced in a study of T cell responses to AZD1222 COVID-19 vaccine. TCRdb's table, derived via immunoSEQ multiplex PCR, lists solely in-frame clones and lacks some. This table has over 150,000 clones, 85% to 95% appearing once. Specimen: peripheral blood, collected on day 0 of AZD1222 vaccination. Receptors were obtained from an adult in good health.

The table lists this clone with a count of one. The J gene is TRBJ1-4, the V gene TRBV6-2 or TRBV6-3; D ambiguous. V dropped 0 bases and J dropped 7 bases, with 9 bases sitting between them. CDR1 is MNHEY and CDR2 is SVGEGT in the germline V gene. The length of the CDR3 is 14 residues. This chain's CDR3 is CASSYSGRSEKLFF. CDR3 bases: TGTGCCAGCAGTTACTCCGGACGTAGTGAAAAACTGTTTTTT.

The chain is built from TRBV5-4 and TRBJ1-2, with 8 nucleotides matching TRBD1. CDR3 size: 14 residues. V lost 7 bases to trimming and J lost 4 bases; unmatched junction nucleotides: 9. Germline CDR1 is SGHNT and CDR2 is YYREEE (reference sequence). The CDR3 DNA reads TGTGCCAGCTTTCTACAGGGGGGCCTCTATGGCTACACCTTC. Translation gives CASFLQGGLYGYTF.

The chain links TRBV19 to TRBJ1-5; TRBD1 matches 7 bases. J lost 2 bases, V lost 5 bases, and 9 bases had no gene match. In germline, CDR1 is LNHDA, CDR2 SQIVND (reference sequence). CDR3 size: 16 residues. The CDR3 sequence: CASSFAQGLGNQPQHF. The CDR3 coding sequence is TGTGCCAGTAGTTTTGCACAGGGGCTGGGCAATCAGCCCCAGCATTTT.

There are a few counts of this clone. The rearrangement links TRBV5-6 to TRBJ2-5; D is unclear. The V end lost 4 bases, the J end lost 5 bases, and 6 bases lay between the germline ends. Germline-derived CDR1 and CDR2 are SGHDT and YYEEEE. The CDR3 sequence is 11 residues long. The CDR3 region is CASSMGETQYF. The CDR3 coding sequence is TGTGCCAGCAGCATGGGGGAGACCCAGTACTTC.

This rearrangement joins TRBV5-4 to TRBJ2-7; 9 positions agree with TRBD1. The CDR3 runs to 14 residues. The V gene end was trimmed by 0 bases and the J gene end by 3 bases; junction bases not matched to a gene: 1. Germline V gene sequence: CDR1 SGHNT, CDR2 YYREEE (reference sequence). CDR3 DNA sequence: TGTGCCAGCAGCTTGGTGGACAGGGGCTACGAGCAGTACTTC. Amino acids: CASSLVDRGYEQYF.

This chain links TRBV7-2 with TRBJ1-1; a possible D gene is TRBD1 (5 bases). The CDR3 is 14 residues long. V lost 3 bases and J 0 bases, leaving 8 bases between the germline ends. Germline V lookup: CDR1 SGHTA, CDR2 FQGNSA. The CDR3 DNA reads as TGTGCCAGCAGCTTCGGACACCTGAACACTGAAGCTTTCTTT. Amino acid sequence: CASSFGHLNTEAFF.

The genes are TRBV18 and TRBJ1-5; D is unclear. Trimming cost V 3 bases and J 6 bases, with 21 bases left between them. This CDR3 has 17 residues. CDR1 is KGHSH and CDR2 is LQKENI in the germline V gene. CDR3 sequence: CASSPRRVLSRGQPQHF. Written as DNA, the CDR3 is TGTGCCAGCTCACCCCGGCGGGTTCTTTCGCGTGGTCAGCCCCAGCATTTT. The full variable domain, rest sourced from reference TRBV18 and TRBJ1-5, is NAGVMQNPRHLVRRRGQEARLRCSPMKGHSHVYWYRQLPEEGLKFMVYLQKENIIDESGMPKERFSAEFPKEGPSILRIQQVVRGDSAAYFCASSPRRVLSRGQPQHFGDGTRLSIL.

The chain links TRBV11-2 to TRBJ1-2; perhaps TRBD1 as D (5 bases). This CDR3 is built from 13 residues. Germline V lookup: CDR1 SGHAT, CDR2 FQNNGV. V was trimmed by 1 base and J by 6 bases, leaving 9 bases between them. CDR3 nucleotides: TGTGCCAGCAGCTTAGGCCAGGGACATGGCTACACCTTC. Protein sequence: CASSLGQGHGYTF.

This clone has only one observation. The chain carries TRBV5-5 and TRBJ1-1; a possible D gene is TRBD1 (5 bases). Germline assignment: CDR1 SGHKS and CDR2 YYEKEE (reference sequence). V was pared by 0 bases and J by 4 bases, with 13 bases between. This CDR3 has 15 residues. CDR3: CASSLAQAFGTEAFF. As DNA, the CDR3 is TGTGCCAGCAGCTTGGCACAGGCATTCGGCACTGAAGCTTTCTTT.

V usage is TRBV6-5 and J usage is TRBJ2-2, with D unclear. V was shortened by 6 bases and J by 6 bases, with 11 bases between the two germline ends. Germline V gene data show CDR1 as MNHEY and CDR2 as SVGAGI. CDR3 length equals 13 residues. The CDR3 DNA reads as TGTGCCAGCAGATATGAGAAAGCCGGGGAGCTGTTTTTT. It is translated as CASRYEKAGELFF.

V usage is TRBV18 and J usage is TRBJ1-1; 9 bases align to TRBD1. This CDR3 is 17 amino acids long. CDR1 and CDR2 from the germline V gene are KGHSH and LQKENI. J was trimmed by 0 bases and V by 4 bases; bases with no gene match: 9. The CDR3 region is CASSRGTGILLNTEAFF. DNA for the CDR3: TGTGCCAGCTCACGCGGGACAGGGATATTACTGAACACTGAAGCTTTCTTT.

The gene calls are TRBV12-3 or TRBV12-4 and TRBJ1-1, with 9 bases aligning to TRBD1. This CDR3 comprises 12 residues. Trimming removed 6 bases from V and 10 bases from J; junction bases left unmatched: 6. The CDR3 nucleotides are TGTGCCAGCAGACCGGGACAGGGAGGAGCTTTCTTT. Its protein is CASRPGQGGAFF.

This sequence joins TRBV9 and TRBJ2-3; tentatively, D is TRBD2 (5 bases). Between the trimmed V and J ends, which lost 4 bases and 5 bases, there was a span of 17 bases. CDR1 is SGDLS and CDR2 is YYNGEE in the germline V gene. The CDR3 extends over 15 amino acids. The CDR3 nucleotides are TGTGCCAGCAGCCAGGAGGCGGGCCTCCGAGATACGCAGTATTTT. Its protein product is CASSQEAGLRDTQYF.

This clone was detected a few times. The chain couples TRBV7-9 to TRBJ2-5, with TRBD1 matching 10 bases. The CDR3 is 15 amino acids. The ends lost 5 bases at V and 4 bases at J; junction bases unmatched: 7. Germline CDR1 and CDR2: SEHNR and FQNEAQ (reference sequence). The CDR3 DNA follows: TGTGCCAGCAGCCAGGACAGGGGGACGAGAGAGACCCAGTACTTC. Protein sequence: CASSQDRGTRETQYF.

J is TRBJ1-1 and V is TRBV21-1. TRBV21-1 is classified as a pseudogene. The CDR3 loop spans 15 amino acids. The CDR3 is CASFHPQGGRTEAFF. CDR3 in DNA: TGTGCCAGCTTCCATCCCCAGGGAGGAAGGACTGAAGCTTTCTTT.

J is TRBJ1-2 and V is TRBV7-2, with 8 nucleotides matching TRBD1. The CDR3 runs 15 residues. The V and J ends lost 5 bases and 4 bases, in that order; junction bases with no gene match: 9. The germline V gene encodes CDR1 SGHTA and CDR2 FQGNSA. The CDR3 loop reads CASSPGQGFVYGYTF. The CDR3 nucleotides read TGTGCCAGCAGCCCCGGACAGGGATTTGTCTATGGCTACACCTTC.

The chain links TRBV18 to TRBJ2-3; weak D call: TRBD2 (6 bases). Trimming stripped 9 bases from V and 2 bases from J, with 9 bases between. The CDR3 contains 12 residues. The germline V gene encodes CDR1 KGHSH and CDR2 LQKENI. CDR3 protein: CASGDSTDTQYF. In DNA form, the CDR3 reads TGTGCCAGTGGGGACTCCACAGATACGCAGTATTTT.

V is TRBV2 and J is TRBJ1-1; weak D call: TRBD1 (6 bases). V shed 2 bases and J shed 3 bases, with 22 bases lying between them. The length of the CDR3 is 18 residues. CDR1 is SNHLY and CDR2 is FYNNEI in the germline V gene. The CDR3 reads CASSELGSMREGDTEAFF. In nucleotides, the CDR3 is TGTGCCAGCAGTGAACTTGGGAGCATGCGGGAGGGGGACACTGAAGCTTTCTTT.

The chain recombines TRBV7-2 with TRBJ2-3, with 8 bases identical to TRBD2. The germline V gene encodes CDR1 SGHTA and CDR2 FQGNSA. The CDR3 contains 15 residues. The V and J ends lost 1 base and 3 bases, in that order; junction bases with no gene match: 3. The CDR3 sequence is CASSLVGGGTDTQYF. The CDR3 bases are TGTGCCAGCAGCTTAGTAGGCGGGGGGACAGATACGCAGTATTTT.

The V and J genes are TRBV9 and TRBJ1-1, with D hard to call. The CDR3 spans 16 residues. Trimming took off 1 base at V and 1 base at J, with 14 bases between the two ends. The germline V gene encodes CDR1 SGDLS and CDR2 YYNGEE. CDR3 DNA: TGTGCCAGCAGCGTACTTGGCCGTGGAGAGAACACTGAAGCTTTCTTT. It specifies CASSVLGRGENTEAFF.

In its sample, this clone was seen once. The chain carries TRBV30 and TRBJ1-2; the D gene is possibly TRBD1 (6 bases). Looked up from germline, CDR1 is GTSNPN and CDR2 is SVGIG (reference sequence). This CDR3 is built from 14 residues. V was shortened by 3 bases and J by 3 bases, with 14 bases between the two germline ends. CDR3 DNA sequence: TGTGCCTGGAGGAGTAATGGACAGTACTATGGCTACACCTTC. Translating gives CAWRSNGQYYGYTF.

V gene TRBV18 combines with J gene TRBJ2-7, with 8 bases matching TRBD1. The CDR3 has 13 residues. Looked up from germline, CDR1 is KGHSH and CDR2 is LQKENI. Trimming took 4 bases from V and 3 from J; bases not matched to a gene: 2. DNA of the CDR3: TGTGCCAGCTCACTTGGACAGGGCTACGAGCAGTACTTC. Amino acid sequence: CASSLGQGYEQYF.

This clone appeared once. The V gene is TRBV12-3 or TRBV12-4, the J gene TRBJ1-5; D ambiguous. Trimming stripped 4 bases from V and 7 bases from J, with 8 bases between. The CDR3 sequence is 12 residues long. The CDR3 sequence is CASSSGSQPQHF. The CDR3 nucleotides read TGTGCCAGCAGTTCGGGAAGCCAGCCCCAGCATTTT.

This clone has just one count. This chain links TRBV6-1 with TRBJ1-5; D gene ambiguous. The CDR3 totals 13 residues. Germline V gene sequence: CDR1 MNHNS, CDR2 SASEGT. The V gene lost 1 base and the J gene lost 7 bases, with 8 bases spanning the gap. This CDR3 is CASSEEVEQPQHF. CDR3 nucleotides: TGTGCCAGCAGTGAAGAGGTAGAACAGCCCCAGCATTTT.

This chain connects TRBV24-1 to TRBJ1-1; 7 nucleotides align to TRBD1. J lost 10 bases, V lost 2 bases, and 6 bases had no gene match. Germline V CDR1 and CDR2: KGHDR, SFDVKD. The CDR3 spans 13 residues. CDR3 residues: CATSDSRGPGAFF. For the CDR3, the DNA is TGTGCCACCAGTGATTCGAGGGGGCCCGGAGCTTTCTTT.